These 18 T cell receptor beta chains originate from one sample sequenced in a study of shared clonotypes between healthy human individuals. Sequencing was performed with immunoSEQ multiplex PCR; in TCRdb, only in-frame clones are kept and a portion is missing. The sample lists 300,000 to 400,000 clones; roughly 84% were seen once. The sample taken for sequencing was memory CD8+ T cells sorted from blood. Subset given: CD45RO+ cells pooled with CCR7-negative TemRA cells. The receptors shown here come from a man aged 18-30 years in good health.

The chain is built from TRBV5-6 and TRBJ2-7; 7 nucleotides align to TRBD1. CDR3 size: 14 residues. Germline lookup yields CDR1 SGHDT and CDR2 YYEEEE. The junction had 4 bases not matched to a gene; V was cut back by 2 bases and J by 2 bases. Here the CDR3 DNA reads TGTGCCAGCAGCTTTTCGGGACAGACCTACGAGCAGTACTTC. This encodes CASSFSGQTYEQYF.

This chain links TRBV28 with TRBJ1-4; D perhaps matches TRBD1 (5 bases). From germline, CDR1 is MDHEN and CDR2 SYDVKM. This CDR3 has 16 amino acids. With 3 bases removed from V and 5 bases from J, the gap between germline ends came to 16 bases. CDR3 amino acids: CASSLVLAGSNEKLFF. DNA for the CDR3: TGTGCCAGCAGTTTGGTCTTGGCAGGGAGCAATGAAAAACTGTTTTTT. The full variable domain, its missing parts supplied by reference TRBV28 and TRBJ1-4, is DVKVTQSSRYLVKRTGEKVFLECVQDMDHENMFWYRQDPGLGLRLIYFSYDVKMKEKGDIPEGYSVSREKKERFSLILESASTNQTSMYLCASSLVLAGSNEKLFFGSGTQLSVL.

This sequence joins TRBV15 and TRBJ1-3; weak D call: TRBD1 (5 bases). The CDR3 is 15 residues long. The V gene's germline CDR1 is LNHNV and CDR2 YYDKDF (reference sequence). V lost 5 bases to trimming and J lost 4 bases, with 15 bases between them. CDR3 coding DNA: TGTGCCACCAGCGAAACGGGGGGGTACGGAAACACCATATATTTT. As protein: CATSETGGYGNTIYF.

This sequence joins TRBV6-1 and TRBJ2-1, with 10 positions matching TRBD1. CDR1 MNHNS and CDR2 SASEGT come from the germline V gene. Trimming cost V 4 bases and J 6 bases; bases outside gene matches: 6. This CDR3 has 15 residues. The CDR3 nucleotides are TGTGCCAGCAGTGTCTCCCGGACAGGGGGCAATGAGCAGTTCTTC. This encodes CASSVSRTGGNEQFF.

This clone was detected a few times. This specimen includes other DNA sequences encoding the same CDR3. The chain joins TRBV25-1 to TRBJ2-7; the D gene is possibly TRBD1 (5 bases). Germline-derived CDR1 and CDR2 are MGHDK and SYGVNS. Trimming removed 6 bases at V and 2 bases at J, with 8 bases between. The length of the CDR3 is 12 residues. In DNA form, the CDR3 reads TGTGCCAGCAGGGCAGGGCCCTACGAGCAGTACTTC. It is translated as CASRAGPYEQYF.

The chain couples TRBV9 to TRBJ1-1; D is unclear. The CDR3 loop spans 13 amino acids. Germline V gene lookup returns CDR1 SGDLS and CDR2 YYNGEE. Trimming removed 2 bases from V and 1 base from J, with 6 bases in between. The CDR3 DNA is TGTGCCAGCAGCGTCGAAAAGAACACTGAAGCTTTCTTT. Translating it yields CASSVEKNTEAFF.

The chain employs TRBV2 and TRBJ1-5; D remains unclear. The CDR3 is made up of 15 amino acids. Per germline, CDR1 SNHLY and CDR2 FYNNEI. The V end was cut by 4 bases, the J end by 4 bases, with 14 bases between. CDR3 DNA: TGTGCCAGCAGTGCTGTTGACCGACTGAATCAGCCCCAGCATTTT. This translates into CASSAVDRLNQPQHF.

The chain carries TRBV7-8 and TRBJ1-1, with a tentative D call TRBD1 (5 bases). V was trimmed by 3 bases and J by 6 bases, leaving 8 bases between them. CDR1 is SGHVS and CDR2 is FQNEAQ in the germline V gene. CDR3 length: 12 residues. CDR3 sequence: CASSFAGPEAFF. In DNA, the CDR3 is TGTGCCAGCAGCTTCGCGGGGCCTGAAGCTTTCTTT.

The J gene is TRBJ2-2, the V gene TRBV28; D possibly matches TRBD1 or TRBD2 (5 bases each). The V gene lost 5 bases and the J gene lost 4 bases, with 14 bases spanning the gap. The CDR3 has 15 amino acids. In germline, CDR1 is MDHEN, CDR2 SYDVKM. The chain's CDR3 is CASSASGRGTGELFF. CDR3 coding DNA: TGTGCCAGCAGTGCCTCGGGGCGCGGCACCGGGGAGCTGTTTTTT.

V and J are TRBV5-4 and TRBJ2-5; the match to TRBD2 covers 11 bases. The CDR3 totals 15 residues. Germline V gene sequence: CDR1 SGHNT, CDR2 YYREEE (reference sequence). V dropped 1 base and J dropped 1; count of bases not matched to a gene: 0. The chain's CDR3 is CASSLTSGGQETQYF. The CDR3 nucleotides read TGTGCCAGCAGCTTGACTAGCGGGGGCCAAGAGACCCAGTACTTC. Full variable domain (rest looked up from reference TRBV5-4 and TRBJ2-5): ETGVTQSPTHLIKTRGQQVTLRCSSQSGHNTVSWYQQALGQGPQFIFQYYREEENGRGNFPPRFSGLQFPNYSSELNVNALELDDSALYLCASSLTSGGQETQYFGPGTRLLVL.

The sample holds a few counts of this clone. This chain connects TRBV6-5 to TRBJ1-1; no firm D call. CDR3 length equals 11 residues. V was trimmed by 2 bases and J by 7 bases, leaving 5 bases between them. CDR1 and CDR2 from the germline V gene are MNHEY and SVGAGI. In nucleotides, the CDR3 is TGTGCCAGCAGTTACGGCCGTGAAGCTTTCTTT. Protein sequence: CASSYGREAFF.

This chain links TRBV4-1 with TRBJ2-7; possibly TRBD1 or TRBD2 for D (5 bases each). The CDR3 has 17 residues. Trimming removed 1 base from V and 0 bases from J, with 16 bases in between. Germline V CDR1 and CDR2: MGHRA, YSYEKL. CDR3 loop: CASSQGPGRLSSYEQYF. The CDR3 DNA reads as TGCGCCAGCAGCCAAGGGCCGGGACGGTTGAGCTCCTACGAGCAGTACTTC.

The chain couples TRBV7-8 to TRBJ2-7; 7 bases align to TRBD1. The CDR3 loop spans 15 amino acids. The V and J ends lost 5 bases and 2 bases, in that order; junction bases with no gene match: 9. Germline CDR1 and CDR2: SGHVS and FQNEAQ. CDR3 sequence reads: CASSVDREGTYEQYF. The CDR3 DNA follows: TGTGCCAGCAGCGTCGACAGGGAAGGAACCTACGAGCAGTACTTC.

This chain links TRBV7-2 with TRBJ2-7; tentatively, D is TRBD2 (5 bases). The CDR3 loop spans 15 amino acids. V lost 3 bases and J lost 2, with 14 bases in between. CDR1 and CDR2 from the germline V gene are SGHTA and FQGNSA. The CDR3 coding sequence is TGTGCCAGCAGCTTTGGCGGGTCAAATACCTACGAGCAGTACTTC. This codes for CASSFGGSNTYEQYF.

The rearrangement links TRBV13 to TRBJ2-4, with 8 positions matching TRBD1. Germline CDR1 reads PRHDT; CDR2 reads FYEKMQ (reference sequence). Trimming at V came to 4 bases and at J to 9 bases, leaving 17 bases not matched to a gene. CDR3 length: 17 residues. The DNA for the CDR3 is TGTGCCAGCAGCTCCAACGCGTTACAGGGGGTGCCTTCCATTCAGTACTTC. Its translation is CASSSNALQGVPSIQYF.

This chain joins TRBV9 and TRBJ2-2; D is unclear. The CDR3 runs 17 residues. V was cut by 0 bases and J by 3 bases, with 15 bases left in between. Germline CDR1 reads SGDLS; CDR2 reads YYNGEE. The CDR3 coding sequence is TGTGCCAGCAGCGTAGTGGAAGGGCGGCCTGACACCGGGGAGCTGTTTTTT. Protein: CASSVVEGRPDTGELFF. Combining the CDR3 with reference TRBV9 and TRBJ2-2 gives the whole variable domain DSGVTQTPKHLITATGQRVTLRCSPRSGDLSVYWYQQSLDQGLQFLIQYYNGEERAKGNILERFSAQQFPDLHSELNLSSLELGDSALYFCASSVVEGRPDTGELFFGEGSRLTVL.

The chain joins TRBV6-5 to TRBJ1-1, with D perhaps TRBD1 (6 bases). The CDR3 contains 14 residues. Germline V gene data show CDR1 as MNHEY and CDR2 as SVGAGI. Trimming shortened V by 6 bases and J by 2 bases, and 13 bases separated the two germline ends. The DNA for the CDR3 is TGTGCCAGCAGCCCGGGACACTATAACACTGAAGCTTTCTTT. Its translation is CASSPGHYNTEAFF.

The chain has TRBV7-8 and TRBJ2-2; 11 nucleotides match TRBD2. Germline CDR1 is SGHVS and CDR2 is FQNEAQ. After removal of 5 bases from V and 1 base from J, the junction contained 9 bases not matched to a gene. The CDR3 contains 18 residues. DNA of the CDR3: TGTGCCAGCAGCCCAAAGGGTACTAGCGGGGGGAACACCGGGGAGCTGTTTTTT. Its translation is CASSPKGTSGGNTGELFF. The complete variable domain, with remaining parts taken from reference TRBV7-8 and TRBJ2-2, reads GAGVSQSPRYKVAKRGQDVALRCDPISGHVSLFWYQQALGQGPEFLTYFQNEAQLDKSGLPSDRFFAERPEGSVSTLKIQRTQQEDSAVYLCASSPKGTSGGNTGELFFGEGSRLTVL.